This T cell receptor beta chain was found in a study of shared clonotypes between healthy human individuals. Replicate PCRs were loaded with about 300 ng DNA from unsorted PBMC, some 33,000 T cell genomes. Generated by immunoSEQ multiplex PCR, the TCRdb table keeps only in-frame clones and is missing some. In the table there are hundreds of thousands of clones, 70% to 80% of which are singletons. Recent acute infections and vaccinations were absent in the healthy HIV-negative adult donors. Nashville, Tennessee was home to all donors, who were Caucasian adults. The sequence came from a woman aged 40 to 50 in good health. Some clones in this sample may be carry-over from other donors' samples. The sequencing sample was made of PBMCs.

The CDR3 nucleotides read TGTGCCAGCTCACCAGGGGCGGGCGCGAACACCGGGGAGCTGTTTTTT. Encoded protein: CASSPGAGANTGELFF. The genes are TRBV18 and TRBJ2-2; TRBD1 or TRBD2 may be the D gene (5 bases each). From germline, CDR1 is KGHSH and CDR2 LQKENI. The CDR3 has 16 residues. V lost 2 bases and J 0 bases, leaving 10 bases between the germline ends.